This T cell receptor (beta chain) was sequenced during a study of CD8+CD57+ T cells in acquired aplastic anemia (dated 2018 in TCRdb). Looking at the study overall: A mean of 3.2 ug of DNA, ranging from about 0.17 to 30 ug, was extracted from sorted CD4+ and CD8+ cells. CD8+CD57+ expansion was defined as frequency above the mean frequency observed in healthy subjects.

TCR beta VDJ combination and CDR3 sequence profiling used genomic DNA as the template. An Illumina HiSeq 2000 was the platform used for TCR repertoire sequencing. From the authors' description of their analysis: TRBV/TRBJ rearrangement plots, CDR3 size and DJ length profiles, and Simpson's diversity index were used to evaluate the repertoires. Whichever DNA sequence was most abundant in the deep sequencing data was defined as the immunodominant clone. CDR3 amino acid sequences were screened for sharing across subjects and were compared with published repertoires and the VDJdb database. The raw public data were reprocessed by TCRdb itself: fastp quality trimming at Q25, MiXCR clonotype calling, in-frame beta chains only. Each CDR3 protein appears once, grouped with its most common genes and DNA. The authors' filters were not applied to this entry. The table for this sample lists fewer than 250,000 distinct CDR3 sequences; around 49% of them were counted only once. The ten largest make up about 20% of the sample.

Flow cytometry had shown CD8+CD57+ cell expansion in the patients selected for sequencing. Every patient had severe acquired aplastic anemia, diagnosed using the International Study of Aplastic Anemia and Agranulocytosis and Camitta criteria. Patients had received no therapy at the time of blood sampling. In this study, sorted CD4+ and CD8+ T cells from the blood of healthy subjects and of severe aplastic anemia patients had their TCR repertoires deep-sequenced. In the USA, patient enrollment took place under clinicaltrials.gov protocols 00001620, 01623167, 00001397, 00071045, 00081523 and 00961064. Ficoll-Paque density gradient centrifugation was used to isolate peripheral blood mononuclear cells. Before DNA extraction, CD4+ and CD8+ T cells were sorted by FACS or by magnetic beads. CDR1 and CDR2, looked up from the germline V gene, are LGHNT and FRNRAP. Inclusive of the bounding cysteine and tryptophan, the CDR3 is 15 residues long. The kept DNA is CDR3 alone, 45 bases in frame from the first base.

Comments on this clonotype: Its specific antigen is unknown. A read error may produce the germline difference seen at one junction end.

The paper's findings and limits, for the study overall: Around 27 CD8+ CDR3 sequences were shared between patients and controls but appeared highly expressed in patients and within their immunodominant clones. Between patients and healthy controls, no significant difference in CD8+ Simpson's diversity was found (P=0.060).

The sequenced sample consisted of sorted CD4+, CD8+, or CD8+CD57+ T cells (not recorded which) from PBMCs. The sequence joins TRBV12-5 to TRBJ2-5; the junction holds 8 bases that match TRBD1. This TCR was sampled from a human donor with aplastic anemia. CDR3 reads: CASSSYRDRQETQYW. In nucleotides, the sequence is TGTGCCAGCAGTTCTTACCGGGACAGGCAAGAGACCCAGTACTGG.